Listed below are T cell receptor beta chains from one sample, sequenced in a study of PD-L1 blockade in urothelial cancer. The repertoire was sequenced with immunoSEQ multiplex PCR; TCRdb's copy has only in-frame clones and lacks some. The sample contains roughly 63,000 clones, around 86% of which appear only once. The sample was PBMCs, taken around atezolizumab (anti-PD-L1) treatment. These receptors all come from a man in his 70s with urothelial cancer. The conserved cysteine and the conserved F or W are not part of the CDR3 here. The size field is filled for only some rows; it gives once, few, many or a size class.

clone_size j_call cdr3_length v_call cdr3_aa
- TRBJ2-1 13 TRBV5-1 ASSLRTGGYNEQF
- TRBJ2-7 12 TRBV28 ASSVTGRGGGQY
- TRBJ2-2 12 TRBV11-2 ASSSPTSSGELF
- TRBJ2-7 13 TRBV6-1 ASSEVRQVSYEQY
- TRBJ2-7 11 TRBV15 ATSRGTTYEQY
few TRBJ2-2 11 TRBV9 ASSPQGARELF
once TRBJ2-1 11 TRBV27 ASSDHPRNEQF
- TRBJ1-1 11 TRBV6-1 ASRRGLGTEAF
- TRBJ2-1 14 TRBV4-1 ASSQVSQGRNNEQF
once TRBJ2-1 14 TRBV7-9 ASSSPSGSSYNEQF
- TRBJ2-1 12 TRBV11-2 ASSALAGMNEQF
- TRBJ1-1 9 TRBV29-1 SGTVNTEAF
- TRBJ2-5 11 TRBV7-2 ASSHTGGETQY
- TRBJ2-7 11 TRBV30 AWTPGTGFEQY
- TRBJ2-1 13 TRBV9 ASSPRLSSGNEQF
- TRBJ2-5 15 TRBV5-1 ASSPGLAGGPGETQY
- TRBJ1-3 11 TRBV29-1 SATDSSGNTIY
- TRBJ2-1 14 TRBV29-1 SVGDAASGKFGEQF
- TRBJ2-4 16 TRBV30 AWSSPTLTGDSKNIQY
- TRBJ2-1 11 TRBV7-7 ASSLRGEHEQF
- TRBJ2-7 11 TRBV25-1 ASRNRAGYEQY
- TRBJ2-1 13 TRBV11-3 ASSLTGESYNEQF
- TRBJ2-5 13 TRBV9 ASSLDGRAQETQY
- TRBJ2-7 13 TRBV6-5 ASSYAGQETYEQY
- TRBJ2-7 10 TRBV6-6 ASSPQSYEQY
- TRBJ1-3 12 TRBV15 ATNPMTSGNTIY
- TRBJ2-5 13 TRBV7-9 ASSYTGLSQETQY
- TRBJ1-3 15 TRBV5-5 ASSYVGGRLGGNTIY
- TRBJ2-3 11 TRBV7-7 ASSLAGADTQY
- TRBJ2-2 11 TRBV30 AWRLTNTGELF
- TRBJ2-1 12 TRBV9 ASSPPGRHNEQF
once TRBJ2-1 13 TRBV2 ASRPMTPGGDEQF
- TRBJ2-5 11 TRBV5-6 ASSIQGPETQY
- TRBJ1-4 14 TRBV6-5 ASSYFRTGSGEKLF
few TRBJ2-5 10 TRBV5-1 ASSLARETQY
- TRBJ1-4 11 TRBV19 ATANGWGGKLF
once TRBJ2-7 9 TRBV20-1 SAISGYEQY
- TRBJ2-3 16 TRBV6-1 ASSEAGRTGAWTDTQY
- TRBJ2-5 15 TRBV4-1 ASSQVLAGVPRETQY
once TRBJ2-5 11 TRBV18 ASSPRVQETQY
- TRBJ2-7 13 TRBV11-2 ASSLGSSGPYEQY
- TRBJ2-7 12 TRBV19 ASRALGDFQRQY
once TRBJ1-2 13 TRBV9 ASSEGTGANYGYT
once TRBJ2-1 12 TRBV6-5 ASSPSGPYNEQF
- TRBJ2-1 14 TRBV7-8 ASSLAVLAGVGEQF
- TRBJ2-7 14 TRBV5-6 ASSLARGRAVYEQY
- TRBJ1-2 10 TRBV30 AWSRQSYGYT
- TRBJ1-1 13 TRBV9 ASSVDFQGTTEAF
- TRBJ1-4 13 TRBV9 ASSAWGTGGEKLF
- TRBJ2-5 12 TRBV21-1 ASTHAALQETQY
- TRBJ1-3 13 TRBV25-1 ASSEGGAAGNTIY